The present TCR beta chain was sequenced within a study of cytomegalovirus exposure and HLA in healthy donors. Study-level results: In vitro checks showed that a few CMV-associated chains really do target CMV antigens. In a later analysis, common viral pathogens appeared linked to several of the most significant clusters. What a later analysis reportedly showed was that an Asian-associated ancestry cluster had fewer N-insertions than the approximately 700-donor mean. Presence/absence analyses supposed approximately even sequencing depth among donors.

The V end was cut by 10 bases, the J end by 2 bases, with 9 bases between. There are 11 residues in the CDR3. Looked up from germline, CDR1 is WSHSY and CDR2 is SAAADI. This clone came up a few times. Its antigen remains unidentified. Researchers ran the PCR with 60 Vbeta and 13 Jbeta primers. The assay was immunoSEQ multiplex PCR, and TCRdb's table has in-frame clones only and misses some. This table has 100,000 to 120,000 clones, 60% to 80% appearing once. The origin of this receptor is a woman aged 25 to 39 in good health and CMV-seropositive. The chain joins TRBV10-2 to TRBJ2-7; D remains ambiguous. Sequenced input: PBMCs. CDR3 bases: TGCGCCACCTTACGAGCCTACGAGCAGTACTTC. Its protein product is CATLRAYEQYF.